This T cell receptor beta chain was documented in a study of neoadjuvant nivolumab and ipilimumab in lung cancer. With respect to this clone: Its antigen is not known.

The data were produced by immunoSEQ multiplex PCR, yet TCRdb's version contains in-frame clones alone and is incomplete. The data hold around 19,000 clones, with about 90% observed a single time. V lost 0 bases, J lost 0 bases, and 2 bases stayed unmatched. CDR3 length: 16 amino acids. Germline CDR1 and CDR2: KGHSH and LQKENI. Regarding the study as a whole: Resected-tumor TCR richness correlated positively with pretherapy blood richness. Resected tumors had greater TCR richness and clonality than uninvolved lung. From pretherapy to surgery, tumor richness and clonality rose with dual therapy. A small number of samples were TCR sequenced.

The specimen was peripheral blood, collected before neoadjuvant nivolumab, alone or with ipilimumab. The clonotype originates from an adult with non-small cell lung cancer. V usage is TRBV18 and J usage is TRBJ1-3; 7 bases are a match to TRBD1. The CDR3 region is CASSPPTGNSGNTIYF. The DNA of the CDR3 is TGTGCCAGCTCACCACCGACAGGGAACTCTGGAAACACCATATATTTT.